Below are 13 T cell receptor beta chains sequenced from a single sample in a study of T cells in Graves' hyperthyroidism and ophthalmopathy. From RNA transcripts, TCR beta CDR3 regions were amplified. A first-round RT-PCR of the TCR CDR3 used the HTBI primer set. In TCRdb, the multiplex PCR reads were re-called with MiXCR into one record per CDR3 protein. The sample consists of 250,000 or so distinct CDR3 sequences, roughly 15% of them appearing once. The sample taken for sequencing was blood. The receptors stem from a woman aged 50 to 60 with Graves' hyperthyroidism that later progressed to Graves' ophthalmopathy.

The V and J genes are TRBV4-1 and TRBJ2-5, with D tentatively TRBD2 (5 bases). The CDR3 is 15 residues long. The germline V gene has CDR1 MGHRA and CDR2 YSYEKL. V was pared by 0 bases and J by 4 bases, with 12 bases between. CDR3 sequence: CASSQDGVARETQYF. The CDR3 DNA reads TGCGCCAGCAGCCAAGACGGAGTAGCGAGAGAGACCCAGTACTTC.

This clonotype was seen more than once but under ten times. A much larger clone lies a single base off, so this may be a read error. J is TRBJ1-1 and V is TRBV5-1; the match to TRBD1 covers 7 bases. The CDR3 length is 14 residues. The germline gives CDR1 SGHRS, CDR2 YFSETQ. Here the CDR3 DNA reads TGCGCCAGCAGCTACAATCAACAGGGGACTGAAGTTTTCTTT. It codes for CASSYNQQGTEVFF.

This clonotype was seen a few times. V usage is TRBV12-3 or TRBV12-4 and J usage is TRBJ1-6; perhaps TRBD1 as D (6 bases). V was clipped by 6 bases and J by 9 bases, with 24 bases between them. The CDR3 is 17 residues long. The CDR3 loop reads CASSLTYRELFGSPLHF. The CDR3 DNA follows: TGTGCCAGCAGCCTAACCTACAGGGAGTTGTTTGGTTCACCCCTCCACTTT.

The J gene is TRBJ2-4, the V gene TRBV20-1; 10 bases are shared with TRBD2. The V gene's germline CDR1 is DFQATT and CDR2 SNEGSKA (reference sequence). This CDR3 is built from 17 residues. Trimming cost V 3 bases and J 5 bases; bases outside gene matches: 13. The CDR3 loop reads CSARGLAGVVTENIQYF. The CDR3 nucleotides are TGCAGTGCTAGGGGTCTAGCGGGAGTAGTAACTGAAAACATTCAGTACTTC.

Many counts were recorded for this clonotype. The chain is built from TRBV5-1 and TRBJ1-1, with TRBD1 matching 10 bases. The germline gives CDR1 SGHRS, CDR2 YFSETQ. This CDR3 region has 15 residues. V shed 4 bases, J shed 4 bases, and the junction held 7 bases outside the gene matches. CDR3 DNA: TGCGCCAGCAGCCGACAGGGGGCTTCAGGCACTGAAGCTTTCTTT. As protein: CASSRQGASGTEAFF.

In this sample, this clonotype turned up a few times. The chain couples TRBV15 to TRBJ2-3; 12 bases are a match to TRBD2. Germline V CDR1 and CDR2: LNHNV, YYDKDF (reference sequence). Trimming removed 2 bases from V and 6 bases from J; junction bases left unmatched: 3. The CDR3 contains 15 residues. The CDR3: CATSRRLAGVDTQYF. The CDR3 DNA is TGTGCCACCAGCAGAAGACTAGCGGGAGTGGATACGCAGTATTTT. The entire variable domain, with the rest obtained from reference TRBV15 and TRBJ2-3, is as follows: DAMVIQNPRYQVTQFGKPVTLSCSQTLNHNVMYWYQQKSSQAPKLLFHYYDKDFNNEADTPDNFQSRRPNTSFCFLDIRSPGLGDTAMYLCATSRRLAGVDTQYFGPGTRLTVL.

CDR3 region: CASGTPGQGNYGYTF. The CDR3 DNA follows: TGTGCCAGCGGAACCCCAGGACAGGGGAACTATGGCTACACCTTC. The rearrangement links TRBV28 to TRBJ1-2; TRBD1 aligns across 9 bases. V trimming: 8 bases; J trimming: 2 bases; junction bases outside the gene matches: 9. CDR3 size: 15 residues. Germline lookup yields CDR1 MDHEN and CDR2 SYDVKM.

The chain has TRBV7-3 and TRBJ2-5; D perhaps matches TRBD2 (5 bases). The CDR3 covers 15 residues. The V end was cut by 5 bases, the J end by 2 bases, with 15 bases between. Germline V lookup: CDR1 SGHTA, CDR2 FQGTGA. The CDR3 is CASSPGRSGQETQYF. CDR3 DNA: TGTGCCAGCAGCCCCGGCCGATCGGGACAAGAGACCCAGTACTTC.

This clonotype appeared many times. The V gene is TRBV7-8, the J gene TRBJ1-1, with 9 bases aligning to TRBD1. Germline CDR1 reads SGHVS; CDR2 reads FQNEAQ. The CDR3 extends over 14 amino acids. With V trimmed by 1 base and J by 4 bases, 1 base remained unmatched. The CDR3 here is CASSLETGGTEAFF. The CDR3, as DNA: TGTGCCAGCAGCTTAGAGACAGGGGGCACTGAAGCTTTCTTT. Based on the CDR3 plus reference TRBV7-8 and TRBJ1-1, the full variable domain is GAGVSQSPRYKVAKRGQDVALRCDPISGHVSLFWYQQALGQGPEFLTYFQNEAQLDKSGLPSDRFFAERPEGSVSTLKIQRTQQEDSAVYLCASSLETGGTEAFFGQGTRLTVV.

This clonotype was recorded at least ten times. In DNA, the CDR3 is TGTGCCAGCAACCCACAGGTAGCCGATCAGCCCCAGCATTTT. Amino acid sequence: CASNPQVADQPQHF. The rearrangement links TRBV2 to TRBJ1-5, with D maybe TRBD1 (5 bases). CDR1 SNHLY and CDR2 FYNNEI come from the germline V gene. Between the trimmed V and J ends, which lost 7 bases and 5 bases, there was a span of 15 bases. The CDR3 covers 14 residues.

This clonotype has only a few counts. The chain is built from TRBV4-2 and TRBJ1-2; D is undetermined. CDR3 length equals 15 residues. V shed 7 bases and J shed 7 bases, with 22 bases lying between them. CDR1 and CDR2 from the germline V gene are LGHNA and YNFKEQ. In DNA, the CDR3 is TGTGCCAGCAACACACCTCCAGGCGATTCAAGTGGCTACACCTTC. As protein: CASNTPPGDSSGYTF.

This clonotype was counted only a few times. The CDR3 coding sequence is TGTGCCAGCAGCCGACCGCAGGGAGGCTCTGGAAACACCATATATTTT. Residues: CASSRPQGGSGNTIYF. The rearrangement joins TRBV7-9 to TRBJ1-3; D might be TRBD1 (5 bases). There are 16 residues in the CDR3. From germline, CDR1 is SEHNR and CDR2 FQNEAQ (reference sequence). V was cut by 5 bases and J by 0 bases, with 14 bases left in between.

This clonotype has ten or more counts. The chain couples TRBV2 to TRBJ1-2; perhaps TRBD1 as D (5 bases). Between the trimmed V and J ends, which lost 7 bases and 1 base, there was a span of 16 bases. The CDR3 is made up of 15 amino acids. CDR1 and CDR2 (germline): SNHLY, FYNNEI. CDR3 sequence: CASKTATDHNYGYTF. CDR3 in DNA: TGTGCCAGCAAAACGGCGACAGATCATAACTATGGCTACACCTTC. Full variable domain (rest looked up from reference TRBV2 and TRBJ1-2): EPEVTQTPSHQVTQMGQEVILRCVPISNHLYFYWYRQILGQKVEFLVSFYNNEISEKSEIFDDQFSVERPDGSNFTLKIRSTKLEDSAMYFCASKTATDHNYGYTFGSGTRLTVV.